This T cell receptor beta chain was documented in a study of blood T cells in healthy people across ages (dated by TCRdb to 2014 to 2015). Looking at the study overall: Template switching captured roughly one uniquely barcoded TCR beta cDNA molecule per two T cells in model experiments. Using deep sequencing normalized with unique cDNA molecular identifiers, the study measured how TCR beta repertoire diversity changes with age. The donors were split into four age groups: young (average around 15 years), middle-aged (roughly 39), aged (over 55) and long-lived (under 85). For two donors (one aged 18 to 29 and one aged 80 or older), the study analyzed two additional independent replicas of 1 million unique cDNA reads from the same blood draw.

About this clonotype: The specificity of this receptor is unknown. Base qualities are not recorded, but no much larger clone differs from it by a single base.

Receptor amplification or capture employed 5' RACE. The listed sequencing device is Illumina HiSeq 2500. A second PCR of 7 to 11 cycles was performed with a sample-barcoded 5' primer and a J-beta primer mix. A template-switch 5' adaptor carrying 12 random nucleotides introduced a unique molecular identifier onto each TCR beta cDNA molecule. Each sample yielded at least 3 million CDR3-containing paired-end reads. The Mint cDNA synthesis kit, primed by a TRBC-specific oligonucleotide, was used to synthesize first-strand cDNA from all RNA. Following uracil-DNA glycosylase treatment, all cDNA underwent a first 18-cycle PCR with the universal primers M1SS and BC2_uni_R. Per the original workflow: Normalization of each sample was performed by random selection of 1 million high-quality reads, each carrying a distinct molecular identifier. Instead of being binned into consensus sequences, reads with shared molecular identifiers were discarded. MiTCR, set to a Q25 quality threshold and the strictest error-elimination algorithm, was used for CDR3 identification, clonotype clustering and error correction. Lower-bound total TCR beta diversity was estimated with a nonparametric unseen species model using Euler transformation. TCRdb applied fastp at Q25 and MiXCR to the public reads, then kept only in-frame beta chains. When rows share a CDR3 protein, they turn into one entry using the most common DNA and genes. TCRdb assigned the V and J calls; the authors' analysis was not used. The sample table contains over 750,000 distinct CDR3 sequences; only one count was recorded for 20% to 25% of them. The top ten constitute 9.4% of the sample.

Summary of the overall study and its limitations: The percentage of naive T cells measured by flow cytometry correlated strongly with observed TCR beta diversity. Since profiling was done on bulk unsorted PBMCs, naive and antigen-experienced compartments could not be conclusively compared. Compared with the aged group, more naive CD4+ T cells, fewer expanded clones and increased TCR diversity were shown by the long-lived group, suggesting age selection. Estimates of total diversity based on one million sequenced T cells were considered lower bounds and underestimates. As age increased, observed TCR beta diversity per million T cells dropped in a roughly linear way, and a significant reduction was already evident by age 40. Donor CMV infection status was unknown, potentially confounding age-related changes in expanded clonotypes.

Donors were approximately 42 systemically healthy Caucasian individuals from Russia aged roughly 6 to 90 years. Each donor gave approximately 9.4 milliliters of peripheral blood, drawn into EDTA-treated Vacutainer tubes. Ficoll-Paque density-gradient centrifugation was used to isolate PBMCs, with at least 6 million obtained per sample. Total RNA was extracted from PBMCs with Trizol reagent, with at least 5 micrograms obtained per sample. The percentages of naive CD45RAhigh/CD27high T cells were determined by flow cytometry on a PBMC aliquot from every donor. According to the germline V gene, CDR1 reads SGHTS and CDR2 reads YDEGEE. Spanning cysteine to phenylalanine, the CDR3 consists of 15 amino acids. Here the CDR3 DNA is all that survives: 45 bases in frame from base 1. This sample was also put to use in a study of T cells of mothers and their children. As that second paper reports: Nine systemically healthy Caucasian individuals served as donors, namely three mothers together with their six children. cDNA synthesis consumed the entire amount of extracted RNA, loaded at 1.5 ug RNA in each 15 ul reaction. Sample barcodes and 2-4 random nucleotides were added via the M1S primer in the second PCR. Over 10 million TCR beta CDR3 reads came from each mother, compared with several million reads from each child. Thymic selection similarly shapes TCR recombination output in related and unrelated pairs, with minor effect from inherited differences. Normalized repertoire overlap was always found to be slightly, but never significantly, higher in related mother-child pairs than in unrelated mother-child pairs. No persistent microchimeric T cell clones were found, with a detection sensitivity of around 100 clones per million clonotypes. In the study, deep NGS was used to compare the TCR beta repertoires of mothers and children, and features distinguishing related mother-child pairs from unrelated individuals were sought. The mean age was about 38 +/- 4 years for the mothers and about 12 +/- 4 years for the children. After adapters were ligated using NEBNext reagents, the libraries underwent 100+100 nt paired-end sequencing on an Illumina HiSeq 2000. Mother and child libraries were prepared a month apart and sequenced in separate runs to prevent cross-contamination. For each donor, between about 450,000 and 2,300,000 distinct TCR beta clonotypes were identified. Naive TCR beta clonotypes were estimated from low-frequency clonotypes matched to each donor's FACS-determined naive share, without sorting.

The V gene is TRBV5-8 and the J gene is TRBJ2-5; 10 central bases correspond to TRBD2. TRBJ2-1 explains the end of the DNA better; the J call may be wrong. This receptor was taken from a boy younger than 18 in good health. Sample: blood. The CDR3 has the sequence CASSRTSGTYDEQFF. Here is the DNA: TGTGCCAGCAGCCGTACTAGCGGGACTTACGATGAGCAGTTCTTC.